This TCR beta chain appears in the sequencing data of a study of shared clonotypes between healthy human individuals. Study-level background: Aged between 18 and 49, the donors were a couple of women and three men. Study outcomes and limitations: It was the non-shared clonotypes that had lower generation probabilities than clonotypes shared by all four donors.

A remark on this clone: Its matching antigen is unknown.

Trimming pared 5 bases from V and 2 bases from J, leaving 13 bases between. The germline CDR1 and CDR2 sequences are SGHAT and FQNNGV. The CDR3 is 14 residues long. Sequenced by immunoSEQ multiplex PCR; TCRdb stores in-frame clones only, minus some. The repertoire includes 2 million to 3 million clones, roughly 93% of them detected once, and 0.36% sits in the top ten. The TCR originated in a man younger than 35 in good health. Some clones in this sample may be carry-over from other donors' samples. Sequenced input: naive CD4+ T cells from PBMCs. Subset here: CD45RA+ positively selected. This chain connects TRBV11-2 to TRBJ2-7; D unclear. The CDR3 DNA sequence: TGTGCCAGCAGCCGACGAGTAGTCCCCTACGAGCAGTACTTC. It encodes CASSRRVVPYEQYF.